A selection of T cell receptor beta chains follows, all from one sample in a study of T cells after yellow fever vaccination. One entry per CDR3 protein, called by TCRdb with MiXCR from the 5' RACE reads. This repertoire shows roughly 50,000 distinct CDR3 sequences, less than 9% found once; its top ten account for 25% to 30%. The source material was CD8+ T cells sorted from PBMCs, sampled roughly 15 days after the first yellow fever vaccination. These TCRs come from a young man who received the YFV17D yellow fever vaccine. The CDR3 runs from the conserved cysteine through the conserved F or W. Each record gives: clone size, J gene, CDR3 length, V gene, D gene, CDR3 DNA, CDR3 protein. The D gene is left open where the match is weak. For some rows the clone size is stated as once, few or many, or as a class when expanded; others skip it.

many | TRBJ2-3 | 17 | TRBV4-2 | TRBD1 | TGTGCCAGCAGCCCTATACAGGACAGGGGGCTGAAAGATACGCAGTATTTT | CASSPIQDRGLKDTQYF
many | TRBJ2-5 | 15 | TRBV4-1 | NA | TGCGCCAGCAGCCAAGATGAGGCGGAACAGGAGACCCAGTACTTC | CASSQDEAEQETQYF
many | TRBJ2-3 | 15 | TRBV29-1 | TRBD2 | TGCAGCTCCACATCTAGCGGGGAAGTTGGGGATACGCAGTATTTT | CSSTSSGEVGDTQYF
few | TRBJ2-1 | 13 | TRBV29-1 | NA | TGCAGCGCGAAAGGAGGGTCCTACGATGAGCAGTTCTTC | CSAKGGSYDEQFF
many | TRBJ1-2 | 16 | TRBV6-1 | NA | TGTGCCAGCAGTCCCACAGACAGAGCCTTCAACTATGGCTACACCTTC | CASSPTDRAFNYGYTF
NA | TRBJ1-1 | 15 | TRBV7-9 | TRBD1 | TGTGCCAGCAGCTCCCCGACAGGGGGACACACAGAAGCTTTCTTT | CASSSPTGGHTEAFF
many | TRBJ2-5 | 15 | TRBV4-1 | TRBD2 | TGCGCCAGCAGCCAAAGGAGCGGGGCCCAAGAGACCCAGTACTTC | CASSQRSGAQETQYF
NA | TRBJ2-1 | 13 | TRBV7-6 | NA | TGTGCCAGCAGCTTTTCCCAGGGGCCTGAGCAGTTCTTC | CASSFSQGPEQFF
many | TRBJ1-2 | 17 | TRBV6-1 | NA | TGTGCCAGCAGCTCCCAAGCCCAGGCCCCCCTCAACTATGGCTACACCTTC | CASSSQAQAPLNYGYTF
many | TRBJ1-2 | 15 | TRBV3-1 | TRBD1 | TGTGCCAGCAGCTCGCCGGGACAGGGGACCTATGGCTACACCTTC | CASSSPGQGTYGYTF
NA | TRBJ2-3 | 16 | TRBV19 | TRBD2 | TGTGCCAGTAGCCCACTAGCGGGGGAAACATCAGATACGCAGTATTTT | CASSPLAGETSDTQYF
many | TRBJ2-7 | 15 | TRBV7-8 | NA | TGTGCCAGCAGCTTAGGCCGGGGACGGACCTACGAGCAGTACTTC | CASSLGRGRTYEQYF
NA | TRBJ2-3 | 14 | TRBV7-9 | NA | TGTGCCAGCAGCCAGGTAGGGGCGGCAGATACGCAGTATTTT | CASSQVGAADTQYF
many | TRBJ2-1 | 16 | TRBV9 | TRBD2 | TGTGCCAGCAGCGTACGAGGACTAGCGGGGTACAATGAGCAGTTCTTC | CASSVRGLAGYNEQFF
NA | TRBJ2-1 | 15 | TRBV7-3 | NA | TGTGCCAGCAGCTTAGACTCTAACTCCTACAATGAGCAGTTCTTC | CASSLDSNSYNEQFF
many | TRBJ2-1 | 16 | TRBV7-6 | TRBD2 | TGTGCCAGCAGCTTGGGGACTAGCGGGACCTACAATGAGCAGTTCTTC | CASSLGTSGTYNEQFF
few | TRBJ2-7 | 12 | TRBV20-1 | NA | TGCAGTGCTAGAGACGGGGGTTACGAGCAGTACTTC | CSARDGGYEQYF
many | TRBJ2-1 | 15 | TRBV7-3 | TRBD2 | TGTGCCAGCAGCTTAGGCGGGGGGTCCTACAATGAGCAGTTCTTC | CASSLGGGSYNEQFF
many | TRBJ1-1 | 14 | TRBV10-3 | NA | TGTGCCATCAGTGACCCTAGGGGGAGCACTGAAGCTTTCTTT | CAISDPRGSTEAFF
many | TRBJ2-7 | 13 | TRBV29-1 | NA | TGCAGCGTTATATGGAGCGTCACCTACGAGCAGTACTTC | CSVIWSVTYEQYF
many | TRBJ1-5 | 12 | TRBV10-2 | NA | TGCGCCAGCATGGGCAAAAATCAGCCCCAGCATTTT | CASMGKNQPQHF
many | TRBJ1-6 | 16 | TRBV4-3 | TRBD1 | TGCGCCAGCAGCCAAGATCGAGGGGGCTTTAATTCACCCCTCCACTTT | CASSQDRGGFNSPLHF
many | TRBJ2-3 | 13 | TRBV7-2 | NA | TGTGCCAGCAGCTTACCCCTTGTGGATACGCAGTATTTT | CASSLPLVDTQYF
NA | TRBJ2-3 | 19 | TRBV11-2 | TRBD2 | TGTGCCAGCAGCTTAGTGGGTAGGTCAGGACGGACTAGTACAGATACGCAGTATTTT | CASSLVGRSGRTSTDTQYF
many | TRBJ2-2 | 15 | TRBV2 | NA | TGTGCCAGCAGTGAAGCGTATTCGGCGACCGGGGAGCTGTTTTTT | CASSEAYSATGELFF
many | TRBJ2-1 | 14 | TRBV5-6 | TRBD2 | TGTGCCAGCAGCTCGGGGGGGTTGCGGCTTGGGCAGTTCTTC | CASSSGGLRLGQFF
NA | TRBJ1-1 | 14 | TRBV29-1 | NA | TGCAGCGTTGACCCCGGGGGAGGGAACACTGAAGCTTTCTTT | CSVDPGGGNTEAFF
many | TRBJ2-7 | 13 | TRBV4-1 | NA | TGCGCCAGCAGTCCGGGATGGTCCTACGAGCAGTACTTC | CASSPGWSYEQYF
many | TRBJ2-3 | 13 | TRBV27 | NA | TGTGCCAGCAGTTTCCTTAGCGGTGATACGCAGTATTTT | CASSFLSGDTQYF
many | TRBJ2-7 | 14 | TRBV5-1 | NA | TGCGCCAGCAGCTTTTCAGGGAACTCCTACGAGCAGTACTTC | CASSFSGNSYEQYF
many | TRBJ2-3 | 16 | TRBV6-2/TRBV6-3 | TRBD2 | TGTGCCAGCAGTCGACCCCCGGGCGGGGGGGCAGATACGCAGTATTTT | CASSRPPGGGADTQYF
NA | TRBJ2-1 | 15 | TRBV9 | TRBD2 | TGTGCCAGCAGCGTCACTAGCGGGGGGCTTTATAAGCAGTTCTTC | CASSVTSGGLYKQFF
many | TRBJ2-1 | 15 | TRBV3-1 | NA | TGTGCCAGCAGCGCGGACAGCCCATCCTACAATGAGCAGTTCTTC | CASSADSPSYNEQFF
few | TRBJ2-3 | 16 | TRBV11-1 | TRBD2 | TGTGCCAGCAGCTTGCTTGCGGGGGGCCTCACAGATACGCAGTATTTT | CASSLLAGGLTDTQYF
few | TRBJ2-1 | 13 | TRBV7-9 | NA | TGTGCCAGCAGCCCCCGGATGTACAATGAGCAGTTCTTC | CASSPRMYNEQFF
many | TRBJ1-2 | 13 | TRBV28 | NA | TGTGCCAGCAGTTTTGGGGGGGTCCATGGCTACACCTTC | CASSFGGVHGYTF
NA | TRBJ2-4 | 18 | TRBV4-3 | NA | TGCGCCAGCAGCCAAGATTCAGTGACAGTCGTAGCCAAAAACGTTCAGTACTTC | CASSQDSVTVVAKNVQYF